This is a list of T cell receptor beta chains from one sample in a study of shared clonotypes between healthy human individuals. Assay used: immunoSEQ multiplex PCR; TCRdb lists only in-frame clones, some missing. This sample carries some 1,100,000 clones, roughly 74% of them seen once, and the ten largest clones take approximately 0.5%. Sequencing input: memory CD4+ T cells from PBMCs. Every receptor here comes from a man younger than 30 in good health. Some clones in this sample may be carry-over from other donors' samples. Both conserved end residues are part of each CDR3. The D gene is left open where the match is weak. Size tells how often a clone was seen (once, few, many) or the class of an expanded clone, and some rows leave it out.

len	d_gene	v_gene	abundance	j_gene	CDR3nt	CDR3aa
16	TRBD2	TRBV10-3	.	TRBJ2-1	TGTGCCATCAGTGAGTGGCTAGCGGGAGTGCAAGTTGAGCAGTTCTTC	CAISEWLAGVQVEQFF
13	TRBD1	TRBV14	once	TRBJ1-4	TGTGCCAGCAGCCAAGGGACAGGGGAAAAACTGTTTTTT	CASSQGTGEKLFF
15	.	TRBV5-1	.	TRBJ1-4	TGCGCCAGCAGCTTGGCGGCAGGGGTGGATGAAAAACTGTTTTTT	CASSLAAGVDEKLFF
15	TRBD2	TRBV15	many	TRBJ2-5	TGTGCCACCAGCGGACCCGGGACTAGAAAAGAGACCCAGTACTTC	CATSGPGTRKETQYF
14	.	TRBV5-1	.	TRBJ1-1	TGCGCCAGCAGCTTGTTGACTGTGAACACTGAAGCTTTCTTT	CASSLLTVNTEAFF
14	.	TRBV7-2	.	TRBJ2-5	TGTGCCAGCAGCTTAACGGGAGCCCAAGAGACCCAGTACTTC	CASSLTGAQETQYF
16	.	TRBV19	.	TRBJ1-2	TGTGCCAGTAGTCGGGCCCGGCGCTCTTTACCAAATGGCTACACCTTC	CASSRARRSLPNGYTF
22	TRBD2	TRBV4-3	.	TRBJ2-1	TGCGCCAGCAGCCATCCAACGATCGGGACTAGCGGGAGTAGAACCATCTACAATGAGCAGTTCTTC	CASSHPTIGTSGSRTIYNEQFF
15	.	TRBV6-1	.	TRBJ2-3	TGTGCCAGCAGTGAACGGGGGAGATTCACAGATACGCAGTATTTT	CASSERGRFTDTQYF
11	.	TRBV6-1	.	TRBJ1-2	TGTGCCAGCACCAGAAACTATGGCTACACCTTC	CASTRNYGYTF
19	TRBD2	TRBV10-3	.	TRBJ2-5	TGTGCCATCAGTGAGTCGAGCCTAGCGGGAGGGCCAGGTCAGGAGACCCAGTACTTC	CAISESSLAGGPGQETQYF
16	.	TRBV10-3	few	TRBJ1-2	TGTGCCATCAGTGATGCGCCAGGGGTGGACCAGGCCGGCTACACCTTC	CAISDAPGVDQAGYTF
16	.	TRBV28	.	TRBJ2-4	TGTGCCAGCAGTGGCGTTCGGGCTCTAGCCAAAAACATTCAGTACTTC	CASSGVRALAKNIQYF
12	.	TRBV29-1	.	TRBJ2-1	TGCAGCTGGGCGAGGGCGTACAATGAGCAGTTCTTC	CSWARAYNEQFF
15	TRBD1	TRBV6-1	.	TRBJ1-5	TGTGCCAGCACCCCGACAGGGGGAGGGAATCAGCCCCAGCATTTT	CASTPTGGGNQPQHF
13	.	TRBV19	many	TRBJ2-5	TGTGCCAGTAGTATAAAGGGTCCAGAGACCCAGTACTTC	CASSIKGPETQYF
11	.	TRBV28	few	TRBJ2-1	TGTGCCAGCAGTCAAAGGGATGAGCAGTTCTTC	CASSQRDEQFF
15	.	TRBV5-8	.	TRBJ2-5	TGTGCCAGCAGCTTGAGGCTAGCGATCGGAGAGACCCAGTACTTC	CASSLRLAIGETQYF
16	.	TRBV28	.	TRBJ1-5	TGTGCCAGCAGTATACTAGACAGCTACTCCAATCAGCCCCAGCATTTT	CASSILDSYSNQPQHF
13	TRBD1	TRBV19	.	TRBJ1-5	TGTGCCAGTAGTGGACAGGGCGTTCAGCCCCAGCATTTT	CASSGQGVQPQHF
12	.	TRBV29-1	.	TRBJ1-3	TGCAGCGTTGAGGGGGGCGGAAACACCATATATTTT	CSVEGGGNTIYF
15	.	TRBV15	once	TRBJ1-1	TGTGCCACCAGCAGAGATAAGGGAAGGGGCACTGAAGCTTTCTTT	CATSRDKGRGTEAFF
16	TRBD1	TRBV5-1	.	TRBJ1-2	TGCGCCAGCAGCAAAGACAGGGACAAGTCTCGGTATGGCTACACCTTC	CASSKDRDKSRYGYTF
15	TRBD1	TRBV7-9	once	TRBJ1-1	TGTGCCAGCAGCTTATTCGGGACAGGGGGACTTGAAGCTTTCTTT	CASSLFGTGGLEAFF
13	TRBD2	TRBV19	.	TRBJ2-2	TGTGCCTCTCGGACTAGCGTGTCCGGGGAGCTGTTTTTT	CASRTSVSGELFF
11	.	TRBV6-5	.	TRBJ2-4	TGTGCCAGCAGTTACGGGCAGGACCAGTACTTC	CASSYGQDQYF
12	.	TRBV7-9	once	TRBJ2-3	TGTGCCAGCAGCCGGACATCAGATACGCAGTATTTT	CASSRTSDTQYF